This T cell receptor beta chain emerged from a study of T cell changes during pregnancy in multiple sclerosis. Profiled with immunoSEQ multiplex PCR; TCRdb holds only in-frame clones, not every one. The sample lists tens of thousands of clones, 93% occurring once. Germline lookup yields CDR1 MGHRA and CDR2 YSYEKL. After removal of 4 bases from V and 6 bases from J, the junction contained 11 bases not matched to a gene. The CDR3 is made up of 16 amino acids. The sample here was CD8+ T cells from peripheral blood mononuclear cells, taken in the second trimester of pregnancy. This TCR derives from a female donor with multiple sclerosis, enrolled in a pregnancy study. This rearrangement joins TRBV4-1 to TRBJ1-1; 10 nucleotides agree with TRBD1. The CDR3 is CASSPLHGQGVAEAFF. CDR3 bases: TGCGCCAGCAGCCCACTCCATGGACAGGGGGTCGCTGAAGCTTTCTTT.